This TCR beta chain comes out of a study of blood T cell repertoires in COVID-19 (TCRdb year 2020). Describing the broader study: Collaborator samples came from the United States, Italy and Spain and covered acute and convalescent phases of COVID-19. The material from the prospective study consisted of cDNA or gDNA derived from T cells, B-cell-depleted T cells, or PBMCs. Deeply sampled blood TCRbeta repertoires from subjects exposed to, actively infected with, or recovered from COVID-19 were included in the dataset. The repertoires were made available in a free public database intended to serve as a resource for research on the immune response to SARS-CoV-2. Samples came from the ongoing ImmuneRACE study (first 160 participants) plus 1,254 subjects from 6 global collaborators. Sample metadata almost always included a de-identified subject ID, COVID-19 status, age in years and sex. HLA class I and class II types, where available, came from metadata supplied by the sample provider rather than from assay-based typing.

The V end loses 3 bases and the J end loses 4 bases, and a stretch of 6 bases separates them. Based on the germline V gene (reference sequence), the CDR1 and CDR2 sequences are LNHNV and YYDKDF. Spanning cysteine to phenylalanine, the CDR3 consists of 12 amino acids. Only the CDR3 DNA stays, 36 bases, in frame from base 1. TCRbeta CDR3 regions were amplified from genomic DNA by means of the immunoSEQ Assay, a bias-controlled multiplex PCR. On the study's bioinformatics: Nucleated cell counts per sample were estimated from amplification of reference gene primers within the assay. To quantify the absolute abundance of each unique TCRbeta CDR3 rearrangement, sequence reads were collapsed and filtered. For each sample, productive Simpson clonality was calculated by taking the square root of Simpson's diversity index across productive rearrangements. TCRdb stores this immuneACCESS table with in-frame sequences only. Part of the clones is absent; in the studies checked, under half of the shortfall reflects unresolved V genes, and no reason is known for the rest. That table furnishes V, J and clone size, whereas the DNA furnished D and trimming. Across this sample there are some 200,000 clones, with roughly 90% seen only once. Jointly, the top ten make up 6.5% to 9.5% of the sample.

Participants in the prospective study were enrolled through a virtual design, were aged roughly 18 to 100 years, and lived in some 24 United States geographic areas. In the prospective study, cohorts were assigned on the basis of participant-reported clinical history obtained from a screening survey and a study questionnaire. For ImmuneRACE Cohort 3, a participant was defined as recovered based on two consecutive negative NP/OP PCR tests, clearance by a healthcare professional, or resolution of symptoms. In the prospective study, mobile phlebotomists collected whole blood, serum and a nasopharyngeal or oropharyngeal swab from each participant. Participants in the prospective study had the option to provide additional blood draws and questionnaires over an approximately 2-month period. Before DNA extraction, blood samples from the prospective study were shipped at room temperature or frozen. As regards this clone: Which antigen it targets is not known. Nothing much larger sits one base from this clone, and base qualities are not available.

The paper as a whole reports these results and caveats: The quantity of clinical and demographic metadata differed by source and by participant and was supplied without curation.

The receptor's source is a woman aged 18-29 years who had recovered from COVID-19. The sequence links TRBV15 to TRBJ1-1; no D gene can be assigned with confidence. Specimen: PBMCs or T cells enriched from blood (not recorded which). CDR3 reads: CATSRGVTEAFF. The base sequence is TGTGCCACCAGCAGGGGAGTCACTGAAGCTTTCTTT.